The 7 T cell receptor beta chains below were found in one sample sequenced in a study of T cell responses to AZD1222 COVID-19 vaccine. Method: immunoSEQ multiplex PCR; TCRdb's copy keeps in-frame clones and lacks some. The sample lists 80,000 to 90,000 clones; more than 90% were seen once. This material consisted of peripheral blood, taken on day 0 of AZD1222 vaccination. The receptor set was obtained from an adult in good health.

This CDR3 reads CASSHTEGRDEQYF. The CDR3 region has the DNA TGCGCCAGCAGCCATACAGAAGGTCGCGACGAGCAGTACTTC. The rearrangement links TRBV4-1 to TRBJ2-7; D remains ambiguous. This CDR3 is built from 14 residues. The ends were cut back, 3 bases at V and 5 bases at J, with 14 bases in the middle. Looked up from germline, CDR1 is MGHRA and CDR2 is YSYEKL.

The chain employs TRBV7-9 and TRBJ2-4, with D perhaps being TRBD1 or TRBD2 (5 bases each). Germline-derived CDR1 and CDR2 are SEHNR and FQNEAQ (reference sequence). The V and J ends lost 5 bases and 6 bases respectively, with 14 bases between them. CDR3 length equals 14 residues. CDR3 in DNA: TGTGCCAGCAGCGTCGCGGGCCAGGGAAACATTCAGTACTTC. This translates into CASSVAGQGNIQYF.

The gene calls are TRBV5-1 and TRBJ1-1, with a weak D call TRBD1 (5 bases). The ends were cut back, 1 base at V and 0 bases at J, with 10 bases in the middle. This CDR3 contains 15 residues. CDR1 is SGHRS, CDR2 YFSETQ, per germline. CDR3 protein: CASSLTTGVNTEAFF. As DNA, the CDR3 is TGCGCCAGCAGCTTGACGACGGGGGTGAACACTGAAGCTTTCTTT. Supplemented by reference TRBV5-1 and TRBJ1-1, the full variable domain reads KAGVTQTPRYLIKTRGQQVTLSCSPISGHRSVSWYQQTPGQGLQFLFEYFSETQRNKGNFPGRFSGRQFSNSRSEMNVSTLELGDSALYLCASSLTTGVNTEAFFGQGTRLTVV.

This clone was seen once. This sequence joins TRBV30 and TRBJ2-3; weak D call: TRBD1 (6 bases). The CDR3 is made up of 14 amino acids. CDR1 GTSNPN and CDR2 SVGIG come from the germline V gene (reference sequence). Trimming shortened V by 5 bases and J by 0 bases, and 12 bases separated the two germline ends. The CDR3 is CAWVGAVSTDTQYF. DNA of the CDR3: TGTGCCTGGGTGGGGGCAGTTAGCACAGATACGCAGTATTTT.

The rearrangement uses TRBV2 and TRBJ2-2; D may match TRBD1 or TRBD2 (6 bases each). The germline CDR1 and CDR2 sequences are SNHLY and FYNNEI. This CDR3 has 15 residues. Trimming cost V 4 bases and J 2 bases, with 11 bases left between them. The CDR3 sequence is CASSARGPNTGELFF. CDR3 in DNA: TGTGCCAGCAGTGCACGGGGGCCCAACACCGGGGAGCTGTTTTTT. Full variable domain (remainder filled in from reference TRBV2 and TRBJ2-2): EPEVTQTPSHQVTQMGQEVILRCVPISNHLYFYWYRQILGQKVEFLVSFYNNEISEKSEIFDDQFSVERPDGSNFTLKIRSTKLEDSAMYFCASSARGPNTGELFFGEGSRLTVL.

The CDR3 sequence is CASSRPQGRREPQHF. The CDR3 nucleotides are TGTGCCAGCAGCCGACCACAAGGGCGCAGGGAGCCCCAGCATTTT. The chain links TRBV6-1 to TRBJ1-5; maybe TRBD1 (5 bases). Per germline, CDR1 MNHNS and CDR2 SASEGT. V lost 6 bases, J lost 8 bases, and 20 bases lay in between. The CDR3 runs to 15 residues.

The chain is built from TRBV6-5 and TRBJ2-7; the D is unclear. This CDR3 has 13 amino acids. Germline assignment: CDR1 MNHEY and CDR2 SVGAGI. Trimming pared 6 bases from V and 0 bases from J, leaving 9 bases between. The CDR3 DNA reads TGTGCCAGCAGCACGGGCATCTCCTACGAGCAGTACTTC. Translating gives CASSTGISYEQYF.